Here is one TCR beta chain with its context. Its cognate antigen is unknown. The CDR3 sequence is 13 residues long. The V gene's germline CDR1 is SGHRS and CDR2 YFSETQ. Germline trimming cut 4 bases from V and 8 bases from J; bases unmatched to any gene: 6. The data derive from a study of T cell repertoires in ileal Crohn's disease. Turning to the study itself: Surgery for a complication: stricturing in 61%, penetrating in approximately 39%. Study outcomes and limitations: Clonal expansions were more frequent in active smokers than non-smokers at surgery.

Assay used: immunoSEQ multiplex PCR; TCRdb lists only in-frame clones, some missing. The sample has fewer than 20,000 clones, 65% to 85% seen once. Sequenced material: ileal tissue. The chain joins TRBV5-1 to TRBJ1-2, with 9 bases matching TRBD1. The receptor's source is an adult with Crohn's disease. CDR3 residues: CASSVGQGGGYTF. CDR3 DNA sequence: TGCGCCAGCAGCGTGGGACAGGGAGGAGGCTACACCTTC. Using reference TRBV5-1 and TRBJ1-2 for the parts outside the CDR3, the full variable domain is KAGVTQTPRYLIKTRGQQVTLSCSPISGHRSVSWYQQTPGQGLQFLFEYFSETQRNKGNFPGRFSGRQFSNSRSEMNVSTLELGDSALYLCASSVGQGGGYTFGSGTRLTVV.